This T cell receptor beta chain stems from a study of beta chain features in type 1 diabetes. Study-level information: The patient and healthy donor groups were comparable for age, gender and cell yields. Regarding the study as a whole: Researchers caution that PCR might favor shorter templates, equally among patients and controls. When Type 1 diabetes patients were examined, their TCRB CDR3s proved moderately but significantly shorter in all four CD4+ subsets. Insertion counts at VDJ junctions were lower in type 1 diabetes patients, who also showed more deletions there. Over-representation of high TCR-expressing cells was a possible consequence of cDNA sequencing.

This clone appeared a few times. Its target is unknown. Expressed TCRB transcripts were sequenced after all isolated RNA was converted to cDNA. Clones were sequenced by immunoSEQ multiplex PCR, and TCRdb holds only the in-frame ones, with some missing. In the table there are about 340,000 clones, roughly a tenth of which are singletons. CDR3 size: 16 residues. The V and J ends lost 0 bases and 4 bases respectively, with 15 bases between them. The germline V gene has CDR1 LGHNA and CDR2 YSLEER. Sequenced sample: central memory CD4+ T cells from blood. The chain links TRBV4-3 to TRBJ1-2, with D possibly TRBD1 on 5 matching bases. The clonotype comes from a man aged 25-45 years with type 1 diabetes. This chain's CDR3 is CASSQEGTRVGYGYTF. CDR3 DNA: TGCGCCAGCAGCCAAGAGGGAACCAGGGTGGGCTATGGCTACACCTTC.